This T cell receptor beta chain was found in a study of shared clonotypes between healthy human individuals. In the study overall: Every donor yielded three CD4 naive, three CD4 memory, two CD8 naive and one CD8 memory plate.

As to this clone: What it binds is not known.

Trimming took off 10 bases at V and 0 bases at J, with 13 bases between the two ends. Germline assignment: CDR1 SEHNR and CDR2 FQNEAQ (reference sequence). This CDR3 region has 14 residues. Positive CCR7 selection of CD45RO-negative cells yielded the naive CD8 cells, and terminally differentiated effector memory CD45RA+ cells were excluded. Donors were healthy HIV-negative adults without recently reported acute infections or vaccinations. Study findings and constraints: The study generally estimated greater richness for naive than memory subsets.

Per the original methods: Junction-only sequences produced by ImmunoSEQ had no quality scores, so filtering differed. Here immunoSEQ multiplex PCR was the method, and the copy in TCRdb shows in-frame clones only, minus some. V, J and clone size derive from that table, while D and trimming were established from the DNA sequence. The repertoire includes about 1.9 million clones, roughly 95% of them detected once, and under 2% sits in the top ten. This receptor was obtained from a man aged 18 to 35 in good health. Some clones in this sample may be carry-over from other donors' samples. Sequencing was done on a sample of naive CD8+ T cells from PBMCs. V and J are TRBV7-9 and TRBJ1-5; D unresolved. CDR3 nucleotide sequence: TGTGCCACCTCCCTCCTATATAGCAATCAGCCCCAGCATTTT. This translates into CATSLLYSNQPQHF.